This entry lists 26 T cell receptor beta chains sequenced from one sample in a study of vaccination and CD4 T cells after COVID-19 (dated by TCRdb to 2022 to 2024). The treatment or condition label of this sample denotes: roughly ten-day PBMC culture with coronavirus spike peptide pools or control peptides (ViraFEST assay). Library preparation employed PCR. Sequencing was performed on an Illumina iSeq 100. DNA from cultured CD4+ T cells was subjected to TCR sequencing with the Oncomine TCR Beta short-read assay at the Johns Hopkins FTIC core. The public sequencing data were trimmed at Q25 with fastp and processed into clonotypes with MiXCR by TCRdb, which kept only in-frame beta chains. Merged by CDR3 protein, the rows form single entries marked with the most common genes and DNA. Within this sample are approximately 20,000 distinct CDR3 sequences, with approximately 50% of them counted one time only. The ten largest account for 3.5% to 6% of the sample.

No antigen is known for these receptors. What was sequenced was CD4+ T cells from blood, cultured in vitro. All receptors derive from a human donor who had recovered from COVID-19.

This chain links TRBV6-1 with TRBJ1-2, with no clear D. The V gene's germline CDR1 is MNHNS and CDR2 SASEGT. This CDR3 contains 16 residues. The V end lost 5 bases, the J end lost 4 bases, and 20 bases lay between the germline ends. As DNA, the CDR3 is TGTGCCAGCAGTCAGCGAACATTATTAGAACGCTATGGCTACACCTTC. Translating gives CASSQRTLLERYGYTF.

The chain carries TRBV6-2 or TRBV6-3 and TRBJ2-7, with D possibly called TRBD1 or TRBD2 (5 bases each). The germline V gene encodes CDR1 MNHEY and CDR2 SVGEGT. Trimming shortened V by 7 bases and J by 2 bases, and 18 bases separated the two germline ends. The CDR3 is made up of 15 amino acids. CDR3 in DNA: TGTGCCAGCATTACACTCCGGGACCGTACCTACGAGCAGTACTTC. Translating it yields CASITLRDRTYEQYF.

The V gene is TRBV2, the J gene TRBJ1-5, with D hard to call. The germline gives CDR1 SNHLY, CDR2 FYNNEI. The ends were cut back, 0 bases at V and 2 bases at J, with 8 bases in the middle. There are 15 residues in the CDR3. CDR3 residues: CASSEARTCNQPQHF. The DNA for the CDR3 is TGTGCCAGCAGTGAAGCCCGGACCTGCAATCAGCCCCAGCATTTT.

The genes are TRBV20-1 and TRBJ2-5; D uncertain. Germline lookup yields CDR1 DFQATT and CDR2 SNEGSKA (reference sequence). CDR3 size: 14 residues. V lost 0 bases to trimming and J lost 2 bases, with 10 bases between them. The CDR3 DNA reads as TGCAGTGCTAGAGATCTCCGGCTACAAGAGACCCAGTACTTC. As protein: CSARDLRLQETQYF.

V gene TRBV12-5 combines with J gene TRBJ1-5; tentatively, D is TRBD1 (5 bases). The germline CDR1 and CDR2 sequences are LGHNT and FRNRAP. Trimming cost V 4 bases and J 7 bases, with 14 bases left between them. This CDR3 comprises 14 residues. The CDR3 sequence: CASGSFREGQPQHF. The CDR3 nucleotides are TGTGCTAGTGGTTCGTTCAGGGAAGGACAGCCCCAGCATTTT.

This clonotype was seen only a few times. The DNA of the CDR3 is TGTGCCAGCAAGGGGGGCCCTAACTATGGCTACACCTTC. It codes for CASKGGPNYGYTF. The chain couples TRBV21-1 to TRBJ1-2; the table names TRBD1, a call not compared with the DNA. TRBV21-1 is marked as a pseudogene. The length of the CDR3 is 13 residues.

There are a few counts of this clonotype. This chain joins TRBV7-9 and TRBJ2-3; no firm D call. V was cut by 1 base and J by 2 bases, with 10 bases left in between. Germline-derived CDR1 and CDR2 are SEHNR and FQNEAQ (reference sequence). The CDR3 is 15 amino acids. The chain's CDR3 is CASSLGISATDTQYF. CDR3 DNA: TGTGCCAGCAGCTTAGGGATTTCGGCCACAGATACGCAGTATTTT.

As DNA, the CDR3 is TGTGCCAGCAGTGCGGAAACCCAAGAGACCCAGTACTTC. Protein sequence: CASSAETQETQYF. This rearrangement joins TRBV2 to TRBJ2-5; D remains unclear. This CDR3 has 13 amino acids. Trimming stripped 4 bases from V and 1 base from J, with 7 bases between. Germline CDR1 is SNHLY and CDR2 is FYNNEI.

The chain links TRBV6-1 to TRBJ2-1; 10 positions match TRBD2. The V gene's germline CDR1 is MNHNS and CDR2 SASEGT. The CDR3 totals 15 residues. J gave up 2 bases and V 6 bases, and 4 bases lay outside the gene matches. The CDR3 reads CASRSGREAYNEQFF. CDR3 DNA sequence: TGTGCCAGCAGAAGCGGGAGGGAAGCCTACAATGAGCAGTTCTTC.

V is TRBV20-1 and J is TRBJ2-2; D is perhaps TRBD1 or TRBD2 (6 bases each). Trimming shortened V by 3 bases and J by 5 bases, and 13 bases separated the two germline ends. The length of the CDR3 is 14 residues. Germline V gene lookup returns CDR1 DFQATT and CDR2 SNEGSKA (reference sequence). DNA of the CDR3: TGCAGTGCTAGTTCGGGGGCTAGGACCGGGGAGCTGTTTTTT. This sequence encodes CSASSGARTGELFF.

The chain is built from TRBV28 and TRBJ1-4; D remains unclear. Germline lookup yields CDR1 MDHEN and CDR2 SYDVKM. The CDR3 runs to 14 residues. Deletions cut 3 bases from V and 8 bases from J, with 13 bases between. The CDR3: CASSFRQEREKLFF. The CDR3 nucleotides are TGTGCCAGCAGTTTCAGGCAGGAGCGGGAAAAACTGTTTTTT.

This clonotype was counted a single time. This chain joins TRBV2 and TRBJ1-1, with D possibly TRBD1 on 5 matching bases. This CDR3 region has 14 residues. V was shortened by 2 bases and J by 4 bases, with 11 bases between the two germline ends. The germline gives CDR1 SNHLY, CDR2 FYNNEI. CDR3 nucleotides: TGTGCCAGCAGTGAACAGGGCGCGAGCACTGAAGCTTTCTTT. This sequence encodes CASSEQGASTEAFF. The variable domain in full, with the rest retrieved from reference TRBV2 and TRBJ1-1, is EPEVTQTPSHQVTQMGQEVILRCVPISNHLYFYWYRQILGQKVEFLVSFYNNEISEKSEIFDDQFSVERPDGSNFTLKIRSTKLEDSAMYFCASSEQGASTEAFFGQGTRLTVV.

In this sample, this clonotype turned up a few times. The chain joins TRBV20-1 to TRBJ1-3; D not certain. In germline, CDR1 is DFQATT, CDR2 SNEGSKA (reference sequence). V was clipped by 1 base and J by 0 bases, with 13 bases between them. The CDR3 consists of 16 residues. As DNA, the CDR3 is TGCAGTGCTAGAGCTCCCGGGGAGGGCTCTGGAAACACCATATATTTT. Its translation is CSARAPGEGSGNTIYF.

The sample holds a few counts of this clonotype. CDR3 sequence (DNA): TGCAGTGCTGAGGAGCGACTAGCGGGAGGGCGAAACACCGGGGAGCTGTTTTTT. Amino acids: CSAEERLAGGRNTGELFF. The chain links TRBV20-1 to TRBJ2-2; 14 nucleotides line up with TRBD2. J lost 2 bases, V lost 5 bases, and 10 bases had no gene match. The germline V gene encodes CDR1 DFQATT and CDR2 SNEGSKA (reference sequence). There are 18 residues in the CDR3.

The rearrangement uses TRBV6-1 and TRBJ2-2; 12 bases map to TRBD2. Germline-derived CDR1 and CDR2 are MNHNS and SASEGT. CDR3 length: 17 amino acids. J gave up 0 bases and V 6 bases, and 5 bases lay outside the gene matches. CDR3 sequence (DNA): TGTGCCAGCAGCCGGACTAGCGGGGTCGCGAACACCGGGGAGCTGTTTTTT. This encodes CASSRTSGVANTGELFF.

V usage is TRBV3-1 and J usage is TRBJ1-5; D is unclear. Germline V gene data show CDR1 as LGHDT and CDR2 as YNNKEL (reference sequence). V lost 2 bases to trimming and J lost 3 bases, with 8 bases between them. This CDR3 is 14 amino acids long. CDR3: CASSQQRDNQPQHF. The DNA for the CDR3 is TGTGCCAGCAGCCAACAACGGGACAATCAGCCCCAGCATTTT.

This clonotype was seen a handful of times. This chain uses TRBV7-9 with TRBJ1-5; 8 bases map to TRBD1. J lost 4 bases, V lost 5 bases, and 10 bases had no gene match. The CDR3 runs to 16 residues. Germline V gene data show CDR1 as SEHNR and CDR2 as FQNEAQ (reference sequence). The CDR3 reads CASSVGTGIGNQPQHF. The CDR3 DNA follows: TGTGCCAGCAGCGTTGGGACAGGTATAGGGAATCAGCCCCAGCATTTT.

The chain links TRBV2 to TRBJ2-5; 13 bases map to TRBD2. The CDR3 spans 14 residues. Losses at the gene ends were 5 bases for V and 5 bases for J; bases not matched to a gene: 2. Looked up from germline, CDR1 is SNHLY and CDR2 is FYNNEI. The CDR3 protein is CASSRTSGSETQYF. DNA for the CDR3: TGTGCCAGCAGTCGGACTAGCGGGAGCGAGACCCAGTACTTC.

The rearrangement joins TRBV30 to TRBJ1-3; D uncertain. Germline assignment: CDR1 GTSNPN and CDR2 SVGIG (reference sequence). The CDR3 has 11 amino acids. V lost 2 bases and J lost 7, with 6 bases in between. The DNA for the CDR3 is TGTGCCTGGAGTCACGGGAACACCATATATTTT. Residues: CAWSHGNTIYF.

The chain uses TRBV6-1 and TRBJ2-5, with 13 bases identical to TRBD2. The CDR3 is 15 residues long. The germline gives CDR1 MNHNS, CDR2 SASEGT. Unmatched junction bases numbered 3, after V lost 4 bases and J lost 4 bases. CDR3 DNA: TGTGCCAGCAGTGGACTAGCGGGAGGCGGAGAGACCCAGTACTTC. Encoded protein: CASSGLAGGGETQYF.

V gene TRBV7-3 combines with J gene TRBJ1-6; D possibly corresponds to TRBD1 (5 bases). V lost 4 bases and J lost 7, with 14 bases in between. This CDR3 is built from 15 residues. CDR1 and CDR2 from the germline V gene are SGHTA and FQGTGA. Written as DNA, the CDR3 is TGTGCCAGCAGCTCTAGAGGGGCCCGGAATTCACCCCTCCACTTT. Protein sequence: CASSSRGARNSPLHF. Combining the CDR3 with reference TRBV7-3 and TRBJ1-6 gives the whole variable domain GAGVSQTPSNKVTEKGKYVELRCDPISGHTALYWYRQSLGQGPEFLIYFQGTGAADDSGLPNDRFFAVRPEGSVSTLKIQRTERGDSAVYLCASSSRGARNSPLHFGNGTRLTVT.

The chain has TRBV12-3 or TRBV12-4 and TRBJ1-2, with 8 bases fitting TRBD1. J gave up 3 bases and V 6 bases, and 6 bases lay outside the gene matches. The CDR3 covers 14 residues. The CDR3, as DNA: TGTGCCAGCAGGAAGACAGGGGCCTACTATGGCTACACCTTC. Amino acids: CASRKTGAYYGYTF.

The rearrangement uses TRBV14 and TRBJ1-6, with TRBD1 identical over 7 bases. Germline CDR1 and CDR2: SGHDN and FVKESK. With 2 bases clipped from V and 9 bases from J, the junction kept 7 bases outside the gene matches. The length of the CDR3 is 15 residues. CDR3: CASSQYDRASSPLHF. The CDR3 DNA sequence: TGTGCCAGCAGCCAATACGACAGGGCAAGTTCACCCCTCCACTTT.

CDR3 sequence reads: CASSKILAGNEQFF. DNA for the CDR3: TGTGCCAGCAGCAAGATTCTAGCGGGGAATGAGCAGTTCTTC. The genes are TRBV11-3 and TRBJ2-1; TRBD2 matches at 9 bases. The CDR3 totals 14 residues. The junction had 6 bases not matched to a gene; V was cut back by 5 bases and J by 7 bases. From germline, CDR1 is SGHNT and CDR2 YENEEA. The whole variable domain, filled in from reference TRBV11-3 and TRBJ2-1, reads EAGVVQSPRYKIIEKKQPVAFWCNPISGHNTLYWYLQNLGQGPELLIRYENEEAVDDSQLPKDRFSAERLKGVDSTLKIQPAELGDSAVYLCASSKILAGNEQFFGPGTRLTVL.

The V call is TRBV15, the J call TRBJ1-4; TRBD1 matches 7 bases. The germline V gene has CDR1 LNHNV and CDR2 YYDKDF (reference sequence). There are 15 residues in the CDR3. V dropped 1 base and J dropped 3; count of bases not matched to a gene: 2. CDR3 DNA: TGTGCCACCAGCAGAGCAGGGGGGGCTAATGAAAAACTGTTTTTT. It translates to CATSRAGGANEKLFF.

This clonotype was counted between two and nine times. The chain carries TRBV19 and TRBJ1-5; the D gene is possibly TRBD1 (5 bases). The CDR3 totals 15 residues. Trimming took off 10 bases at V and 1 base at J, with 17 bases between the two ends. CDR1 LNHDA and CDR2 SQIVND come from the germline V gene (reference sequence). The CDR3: CATGGDGRSNQPQHF. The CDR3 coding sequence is TGTGCCACCGGGGGGGACGGTCGGAGCAATCAGCCCCAGCATTTT.